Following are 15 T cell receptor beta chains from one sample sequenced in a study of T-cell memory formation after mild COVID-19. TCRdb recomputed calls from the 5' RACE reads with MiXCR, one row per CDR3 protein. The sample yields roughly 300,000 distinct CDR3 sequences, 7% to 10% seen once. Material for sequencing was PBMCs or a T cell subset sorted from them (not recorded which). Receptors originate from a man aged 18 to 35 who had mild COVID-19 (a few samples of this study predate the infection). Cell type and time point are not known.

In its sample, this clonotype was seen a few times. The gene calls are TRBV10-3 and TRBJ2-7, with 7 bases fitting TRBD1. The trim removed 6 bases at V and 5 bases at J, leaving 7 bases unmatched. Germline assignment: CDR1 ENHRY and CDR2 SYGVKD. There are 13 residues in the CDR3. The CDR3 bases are TGTGCCATCAGCGGACAGGCCAAACACGAGCAGTACGTC. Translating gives CAISGQAKHEQYV.

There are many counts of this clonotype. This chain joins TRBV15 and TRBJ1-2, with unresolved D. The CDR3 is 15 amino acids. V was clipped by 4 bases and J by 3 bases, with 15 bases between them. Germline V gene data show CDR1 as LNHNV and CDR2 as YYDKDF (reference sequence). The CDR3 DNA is TGTGCCACCAGCATTAGGACCGTATATGACTATGGCTACACCTTC. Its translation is CATSIRTVYDYGYTF.

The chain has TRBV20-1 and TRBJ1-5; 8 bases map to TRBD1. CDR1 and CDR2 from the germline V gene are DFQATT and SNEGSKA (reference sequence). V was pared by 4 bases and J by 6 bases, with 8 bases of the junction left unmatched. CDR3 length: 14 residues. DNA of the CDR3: TGCAGTGCTAATCCCCAGGGGGCGCCTCAGCCCCAGCATTTT. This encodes CSANPQGAPQPQHF.

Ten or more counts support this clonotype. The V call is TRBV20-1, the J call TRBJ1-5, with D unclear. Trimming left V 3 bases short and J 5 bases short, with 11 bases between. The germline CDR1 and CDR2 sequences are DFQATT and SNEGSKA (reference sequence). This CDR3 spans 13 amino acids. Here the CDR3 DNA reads TGCAGTGCTAGTTCGGGGTTGGATCAGCCCCAGCATTTT. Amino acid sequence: CSASSGLDQPQHF.

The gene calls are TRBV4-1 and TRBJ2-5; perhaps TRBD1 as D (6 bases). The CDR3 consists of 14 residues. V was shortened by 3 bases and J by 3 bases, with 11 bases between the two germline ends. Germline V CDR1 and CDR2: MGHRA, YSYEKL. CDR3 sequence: CASSQHTGKETQYF. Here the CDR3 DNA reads TGCGCCAGCAGCCAGCACACAGGGAAAGAGACCCAGTACTTC.

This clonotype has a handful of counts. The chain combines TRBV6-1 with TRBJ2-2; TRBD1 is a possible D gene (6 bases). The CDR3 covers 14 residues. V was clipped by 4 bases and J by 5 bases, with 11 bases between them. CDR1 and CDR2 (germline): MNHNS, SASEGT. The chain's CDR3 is CASSVSGATGELFF. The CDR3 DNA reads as TGTGCCAGCAGTGTATCAGGGGCAACCGGGGAGCTGTTTTTT.

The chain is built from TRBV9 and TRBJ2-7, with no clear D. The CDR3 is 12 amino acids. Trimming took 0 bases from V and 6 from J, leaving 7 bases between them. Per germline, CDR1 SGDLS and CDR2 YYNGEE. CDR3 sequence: CASSVDLVEQYF. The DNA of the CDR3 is TGTGCCAGCAGCGTAGATCTCGTCGAGCAGTACTTC.

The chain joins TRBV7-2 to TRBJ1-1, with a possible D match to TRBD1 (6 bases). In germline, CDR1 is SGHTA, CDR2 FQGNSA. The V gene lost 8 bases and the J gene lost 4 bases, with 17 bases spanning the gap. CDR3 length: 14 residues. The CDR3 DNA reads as TGTGCCAGCCGAAGAGACAGGTCTAGCACTGAAGCTTTCTTT. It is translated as CASRRDRSSTEAFF.

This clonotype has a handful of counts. CDR3 region: CASSRASGYNEQFF. The CDR3 DNA reads as TGTGCCAGCAGCCGGGCTAGCGGATACAATGAGCAGTTCTTC. J is TRBJ2-1 and V is TRBV3-1; 7 bases map to TRBD2. Germline lookup yields CDR1 LGHDT and CDR2 YNNKEL (reference sequence). With 4 bases clipped from V and 4 bases from J, the junction kept 4 bases outside the gene matches. The CDR3 contains 14 residues.

The CDR3 bases are TGCAGTGGTGGGCGGAGCGGGGGGGCAGGAGATACGCAGTATTTT. It is translated as CSGGRSGGAGDTQYF. The rearrangement uses TRBV20-1 and TRBJ2-3, with TRBD2 matching over 10 bases. The germline CDR1 and CDR2 sequences are DFQATT and SNEGSKA (reference sequence). This CDR3 has 15 residues. V gave up 7 bases and J gave up 5 bases; unmatched junction bases: 12.

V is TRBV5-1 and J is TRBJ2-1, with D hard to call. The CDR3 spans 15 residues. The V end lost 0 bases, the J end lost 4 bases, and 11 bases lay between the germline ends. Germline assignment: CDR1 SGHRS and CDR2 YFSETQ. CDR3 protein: CASSLGQRAYNEQFF. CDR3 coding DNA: TGCGCCAGCAGCTTGGGGCAGAGAGCTTACAATGAGCAGTTCTTC.

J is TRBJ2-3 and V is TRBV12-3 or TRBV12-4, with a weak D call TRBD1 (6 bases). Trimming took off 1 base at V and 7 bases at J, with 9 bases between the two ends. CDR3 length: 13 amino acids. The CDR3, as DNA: TGTGCCAGCAGTTTAGGTGGGGGCAATACGCAGTATTTT. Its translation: CASSLGGGNTQYF.

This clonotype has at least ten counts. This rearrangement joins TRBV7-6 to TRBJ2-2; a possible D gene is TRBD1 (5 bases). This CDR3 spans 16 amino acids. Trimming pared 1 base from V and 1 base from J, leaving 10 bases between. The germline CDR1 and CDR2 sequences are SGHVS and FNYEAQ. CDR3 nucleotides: TGTGCCAGCAGCTTAGGGCAGGGTAGGAACACCGGGGAGCTGTTTTTT. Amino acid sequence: CASSLGQGRNTGELFF. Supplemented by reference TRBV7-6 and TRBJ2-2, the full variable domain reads GAGVSQSPRYKVTKRGQDVALRCDPISGHVSLYWYRQALGQGPEFLTYFNYEAQQDKSGLPNDRFSAERPEGSISTLTIQRTEQRDSAMYRCASSLGQGRNTGELFFGEGSRLTVL.

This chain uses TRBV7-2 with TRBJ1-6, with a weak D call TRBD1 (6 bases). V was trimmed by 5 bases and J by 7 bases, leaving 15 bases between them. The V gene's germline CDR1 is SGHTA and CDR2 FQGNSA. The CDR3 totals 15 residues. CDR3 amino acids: CASSAHRVANSPLHF. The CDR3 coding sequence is TGTGCCAGCAGCGCACACAGGGTTGCAAATTCACCCCTCCACTTT. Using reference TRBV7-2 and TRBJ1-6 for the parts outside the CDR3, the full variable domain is GAGVSQSPSNKVTEKGKDVELRCDPISGHTALYWYRQSLGQGLEFLIYFQGNSAPDKSGLPSDRFSAERTGGSVSTLTIQRTQQEDSAVYLCASSAHRVANSPLHFGNGTRLTVT.

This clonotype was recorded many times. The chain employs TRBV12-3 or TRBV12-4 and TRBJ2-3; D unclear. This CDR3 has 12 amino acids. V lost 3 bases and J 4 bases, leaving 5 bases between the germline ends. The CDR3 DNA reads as TGTGCCAGCAGTTTCCTCCCAGATACGCAGTATTTT. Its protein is CASSFLPDTQYF.